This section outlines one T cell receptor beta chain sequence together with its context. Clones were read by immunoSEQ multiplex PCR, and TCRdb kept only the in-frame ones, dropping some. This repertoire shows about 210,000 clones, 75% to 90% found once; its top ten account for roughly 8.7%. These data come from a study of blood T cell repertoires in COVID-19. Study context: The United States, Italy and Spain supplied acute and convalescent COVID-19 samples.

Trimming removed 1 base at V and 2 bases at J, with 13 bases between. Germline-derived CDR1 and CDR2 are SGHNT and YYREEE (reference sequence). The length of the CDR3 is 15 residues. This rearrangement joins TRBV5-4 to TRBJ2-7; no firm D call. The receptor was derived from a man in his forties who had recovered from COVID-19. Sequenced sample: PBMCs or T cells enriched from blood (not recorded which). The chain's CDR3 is CASSLRRGRTYEQYF. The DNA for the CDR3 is TGTGCCAGCAGCTTGCGGCGAGGTAGGACCTACGAGCAGTACTTC.